Included here is one T cell receptor (beta chain) sequence, with context. Its antigen is currently unknown. Each CDR3 protein is one row after TCRdb ran MiXCR on the reads. This repertoire shows about 740,000 distinct CDR3 sequences, 33% found once; its top ten account for about 18%. With V trimmed by 7 bases and J by 2 bases, 12 bases remained unmatched. This CDR3 comprises 17 residues. This entry belongs to a study of T cell repertoires in cytomegalovirus infection. Study as a whole: Shared public TCR beta signatures pointed to both CMV infection and a matching HLA type. Findings of the study overall: Based on cumulative public TCR beta family frequency, carriers of CMV plus the relevant HLA were identified.

This specimen was cultured PBMCs, taken from culture after CMV antigen stimulation. The chain has TRBV12-3 or TRBV12-4 and TRBJ2-5; 11 bases match TRBD2. The sequence came from a human donor in good health (CMV status not recorded). Some clones in this sample may be carry-over from other donors' samples. CDR3 sequence reads: CASNTRLAGNLQETQYF. The CDR3 nucleotides read TGTGCCAGCAACACACGACTAGCGGGGAACTTACAAGAGACCCAGTACTTC.